Listed below are T cell receptor beta chains from one sample, sequenced in a study of T-cell memory formation after mild COVID-19. TCRdb itself ran the 5' RACE reads through MiXCR, one entry per CDR3 protein. In the table there are a few hundred thousand distinct CDR3 sequences, around a quarter of which are singletons. Sequencing was done on a sample of PBMCs or a T cell subset sorted from them (not recorded which). Every receptor here comes from an adult woman who had mild COVID-19 (a few samples of this study predate the infection). Cell type and time point are not known. Both conserved end residues are part of each CDR3. Fields, in order: clone size, V gene, D gene, J gene, CDR3 DNA, CDR3 protein. A D gene is named only where the DNA matches it firmly. A row's size may be missing; if present it is once, few, many or a size class.

abundance: few; v_gene: TRBV3-1; d_gene: NA; j_gene: TRBJ2-7; CDR3nt: TGTGCCAGCAAGCGGCGGGGAGGTGGCGAGCAGTACTTC; CDR3aa: CASKRRGGGEQYF
abundance: NA; v_gene: TRBV6-2/TRBV6-3; d_gene: TRBD1; j_gene: TRBJ1-2; CDR3nt: TGTGCCAGCAGCGGGACAGGCAGACGCTATGGCTACACCTTC; CDR3aa: CASSGTGRRYGYTF
abundance: few; v_gene: TRBV7-2; d_gene: TRBD1; j_gene: TRBJ1-1; CDR3nt: TGTGCCAGCAGCTTTCTTCCTCCTTGGGGACAGGGCTCCGAGAGCACTGAAGCTTTCTTT; CDR3aa: CASSFLPPWGQGSESTEAFF
abundance: few; v_gene: TRBV20-1; d_gene: TRBD1; j_gene: TRBJ2-3; CDR3nt: TGCAGTGCTAGCTATGACAGGGGGCCAACAGATACGCAGTATTTT; CDR3aa: CSASYDRGPTDTQYF
abundance: few; v_gene: TRBV12-3/TRBV12-4; d_gene: TRBD1; j_gene: TRBJ2-7; CDR3nt: TGTGCCAGCAGTCCGACAGGGGGCCCCTCCTACGAGCAGTACTTC; CDR3aa: CASSPTGGPSYEQYF
abundance: NA; v_gene: TRBV4-2; d_gene: TRBD2; j_gene: TRBJ2-1; CDR3nt: TGTGCCAGCAGCCCGCGTGCGGGAGGAATCAATGAGCAGTTCTTC; CDR3aa: CASSPRAGGINEQFF
abundance: once; v_gene: TRBV6-1; d_gene: NA; j_gene: TRBJ2-7; CDR3nt: TGTGCCAGCTCCGAGGGGGGGGCCGAGCAGTACTTC; CDR3aa: CASSEGGAEQYF
abundance: NA; v_gene: TRBV7-9; d_gene: TRBD1; j_gene: TRBJ1-1; CDR3nt: TGTGCCAGCAGCTTCTCCGGGACAGGGCATGAAGCTTTCTTT; CDR3aa: CASSFSGTGHEAFF
abundance: few; v_gene: TRBV7-8; d_gene: NA; j_gene: TRBJ2-1; CDR3nt: TGTGCCAGCAGCCCCCAGGTTGAGCAGTTCTTC; CDR3aa: CASSPQVEQFF
abundance: NA; v_gene: TRBV29-1; d_gene: NA; j_gene: TRBJ1-1; CDR3nt: TGCAGCGTGGGGGACACAGGGAACACTGAAGCTTTCTTT; CDR3aa: CSVGDTGNTEAFF
abundance: NA; v_gene: TRBV9; d_gene: NA; j_gene: TRBJ2-3; CDR3nt: TGTGCCAGCAGCGGTCCGGGACCGAAGTATACGCAGTATTTT; CDR3aa: CASSGPGPKYTQYF
abundance: NA; v_gene: TRBV28; d_gene: NA; j_gene: TRBJ2-7; CDR3nt: TGTGCCAGCAGCATCTCTGACGCAACACACGAGCAGTACTTC; CDR3aa: CASSISDATHEQYF
abundance: few; v_gene: TRBV5-1; d_gene: TRBD1; j_gene: TRBJ1-2; CDR3nt: TGCGCCAGCAGCCCCACCGGACAGGACCTCTATGGCTACACCTTC; CDR3aa: CASSPTGQDLYGYTF
abundance: NA; v_gene: TRBV6-5; d_gene: NA; j_gene: TRBJ2-7; CDR3nt: TGTGCCAGCAAAAGGAGGGAGAGCTCCTACGAGCAGTACTTC; CDR3aa: CASKRRESSYEQYF
abundance: few; v_gene: TRBV20-1; d_gene: TRBD2; j_gene: TRBJ2-1; CDR3nt: TGCAGTGCTAGAGGGACTAGCGGCCTCAGGGCTTCCTACAATGAGCAGTTCTTC; CDR3aa: CSARGTSGLRASYNEQFF
abundance: NA; v_gene: TRBV10-3; d_gene: NA; j_gene: TRBJ2-1; CDR3nt: TGTGCCATCAGTGAAGGATGGTCGAACAATGAGCAGTTCTTC; CDR3aa: CAISEGWSNNEQFF